These T cell receptor beta chains were read from a single sample in a study of graft-versus-host responses after intestinal transplantation. Method: immunoSEQ multiplex PCR; TCRdb's copy keeps in-frame clones and lacks some. The sample has about 61,000 clones; 85% to 95% are singletons. What these receptors recognize is not known. Sequences were derived from unstimulated CD4+ T cells sorted from spleen or lymph node cells, sampled before transplant. The receptors come from a human donor who was the organ donor for an intestinal transplant. Each CDR3 is given with its conserved first and last residue. Each record gives: clone size, V gene, J gene, D gene, CDR3 protein. A D gene is named only where the DNA matches it firmly. Clone size, where shown, is once, few, many, or a class for clones that have expanded.

-	TRBV11-2	TRBJ1-1	TRBD1	CASSLASGQGKTEAFF
-	TRBV7-8	TRBJ1-1	TRBD1	CASSRPGTGMNTEAFF
-	TRBV2	TRBJ2-7	TRBD2	CASTGGGTYEQYF
few	TRBV18	TRBJ2-2	-	CASSPQGRSTGELFF
-	TRBV12-5	TRBJ2-5	TRBD2	CASGLRRGGETQYF
-	TRBV7-6	TRBJ1-1	-	CASSLAANRLGNTEAFF
-	TRBV18	-	TRBD1	CASSSGQATYEQYF
-	TRBV10-3	TRBJ2-2	TRBD2	CAISESKRGGTGELFF
-	TRBV5-5	TRBJ2-5	-	CASSWSLTETQYF
-	TRBV7-2	TRBJ2-3	TRBD2	CASSLRLAGGRPDTQYF
-	TRBV4-3	TRBJ2-7	TRBD2	CASSQDRGGAPYEQYF
-	TRBV10-3	TRBJ2-7	-	CAISEGGARYEQYF
-	TRBV11-2	TRBJ2-5	-	CASSLQGPGETQYF
-	TRBV7-2	-	-	CASSLVSGFEYEQYF
-	TRBV6-5	TRBJ1-1	-	CASRKPVKAEAFF
-	TRBV19	TRBJ1-5	TRBD1	CASSILDRGGQPQHF
-	TRBV5-1	TRBJ2-6	-	CASSATFSGANVLTF
-	TRBV4-3	TRBJ2-2	TRBD2	CASSRGGPNTGELFF
-	TRBV2	TRBJ2-2	-	CASSDGIGELFF
-	TRBV7-3	TRBJ2-1	TRBD2	CASSLAGAYNEQFF
-	TRBV2	TRBJ1-4	-	CASRTFNLNPTNEKLFF
-	TRBV7-3	TRBJ2-5	TRBD1	CASSRRTGETQYF
-	TRBV2	TRBJ1-6	TRBD1	CASTETGSLNSPLHF
-	TRBV11-2	TRBJ2-7	-	CASSLVMGPSYEQYF